The 11 T cell receptor beta chains reported below all come from one sample, sequenced in a study of cytomegalovirus exposure and HLA in healthy donors. It was with 60 Vbeta and 13 Jbeta primers that the PCR ran. TCRdb keeps only in-frame clones here, not all; method: immunoSEQ multiplex PCR. In the table there are 110,000 to 150,000 clones, about 76% of which are singletons. Sequenced material: PBMCs. These receptors were collected from a man younger than 30 in good health and CMV-seronegative.

The rearrangement uses TRBV19 and TRBJ1-5, with D possibly being TRBD1 (5 bases). Trimming cost V 2 bases and J 3 bases, with 14 bases left between them. The CDR3 is 16 amino acids. Germline lookup yields CDR1 LNHDA and CDR2 SQIVND (reference sequence). CDR3: CASSIFLQGDNQPQHF. CDR3 sequence (DNA): TGTGCCAGTAGTATATTTCTCCAGGGTGACAATCAGCCCCAGCATTTT. Based on the CDR3 plus reference TRBV19 and TRBJ1-5, the full variable domain is DGGITQSPKYLFRKEGQNVTLSCEQNLNHDAMYWYRQDPGQGLRLIYYSQIVNDFQKGDIAEGYSVSREKKESFPLTVTSAQKNPTAFYLCASSIFLQGDNQPQHFGDGTRLSIL.

The V gene is TRBV7-6, the J gene TRBJ2-1; TRBD2 matches 8 bases. Germline V gene lookup returns CDR1 SGHVS and CDR2 FNYEAQ. There are 17 residues in the CDR3. The ends lost 5 bases at V and 4 bases at J; junction bases unmatched: 13. The CDR3 sequence is CASSPLTSVGIYNEQFF. The CDR3 coding sequence is TGTGCCAGCAGCCCGCTGACTAGCGTAGGAATTTACAATGAGCAGTTCTTC.

This chain uses TRBV5-1 with TRBJ1-3; no reliable D call. The CDR3 sequence is 16 residues long. V was trimmed by 0 bases and J by 0 bases, leaving 10 bases between them. Germline assignment: CDR1 SGHRS and CDR2 YFSETQ. The CDR3 loop reads CASSLERRISGNTIYF. In DNA, the CDR3 is TGCGCCAGCAGCTTGGAGAGGCGGATCTCTGGAAACACCATATATTTT.

The V gene is TRBV2, the J gene TRBJ1-1, with no clear D. Between the trimmed V and J ends, which lost 4 bases and 4 bases, there was a span of 7 bases. This CDR3 is 12 amino acids long. Germline-derived CDR1 and CDR2 are SNHLY and FYNNEI. The CDR3 loop reads CASSGGFTEAFF. The CDR3 nucleotides are TGTGCCAGCAGTGGAGGATTCACTGAAGCTTTCTTT.

This chain links TRBV5-6 with TRBJ2-7, with D possibly being TRBD1 (6 bases). The germline V gene encodes CDR1 SGHDT and CDR2 YYEEEE. The V end was cut by 0 bases, the J end by 4 bases, with 11 bases between. This CDR3 has 14 residues. This CDR3 is CASSLAGGWYEQYF. The CDR3, as DNA: TGTGCCAGCAGCTTGGCTGGGGGCTGGTACGAGCAGTACTTC.

The chain has TRBV5-5 and TRBJ1-3; TRBD1 agrees at 11 bases. The CDR3 is 18 amino acids. From germline, CDR1 is SGHKS and CDR2 YYEKEE (reference sequence). V dropped 3 bases and J dropped 0; count of bases not matched to a gene: 8. CDR3 region: CASSSRDRGDLSGNTIYF. CDR3 DNA: TGTGCCAGCAGCTCTAGGGACAGGGGGGACCTCTCTGGAAACACCATATATTTT.

CDR3 nucleotide sequence: TGCGCCAGCAGCCCAAGGCGTCAGCGGGCTAATTTCAATGAGCAGTTCTTC. As protein: CASSPRRQRANFNEQFF. The chain is built from TRBV5-1 and TRBJ2-1; D might be TRBD2 (6 bases). CDR3 size: 17 residues. The V gene lost 4 bases and the J gene lost 6 bases, with 23 bases spanning the gap. CDR1 SGHRS and CDR2 YFSETQ come from the germline V gene.

V gene TRBV9 combines with J gene TRBJ2-3, with 9 nucleotides matching TRBD1. CDR1 SGDLS and CDR2 YYNGEE come from the germline V gene. The trim removed 3 bases at V and 5 bases at J, leaving 10 bases unmatched. The CDR3 consists of 16 residues. CDR3 nucleotides: TGTGCCAGCAGCGACGACAGGGGGTCCGTGGAAGATACGCAGTATTTT. This codes for CASSDDRGSVEDTQYF.

In the case of this clone: Other DNA sequences from this sample encode an identical CDR3 as well. The chain uses TRBV6-5 and TRBJ1-6, with no clear D. Trimming pared 2 bases from V and 4 bases from J, leaving 12 bases between. CDR3 length: 16 amino acids. CDR1 is MNHEY, CDR2 SVGAGI, per germline. In DNA, the CDR3 is TGTGCCAGCAGTTACACGAGGACTGCTTATAATTCACCCCTCCACTTT. It yields the protein CASSYTRTAYNSPLHF.

This clone was found a few times. This chain joins TRBV2 and TRBJ2-5, with 12 bases aligning to TRBD2. CDR3 length equals 18 residues. J was trimmed by 4 bases and V by 0 bases; bases with no gene match: 9. Germline values: CDR1 SNHLY, CDR2 FYNNEI. Here the CDR3 reads CASSEARLAGGRGETQYF. The CDR3, as DNA: TGTGCCAGCAGTGAAGCGCGTCTAGCGGGAGGGAGGGGAGAGACCCAGTACTTC.

Regarding this clone: This could be a read error, since a much larger clone is one nucleotide away. The chain carries TRBV10-2 and TRBJ2-2, with 11 bases aligning to TRBD2. CDR1 WSHSY and CDR2 SAAADI come from the germline V gene. The CDR3 totals 14 residues. V lost 9 bases to trimming and J lost 1 base; unmatched junction nucleotides: 1. This CDR3 reads CARGTSGNTGELFF. CDR3 sequence (DNA): TGCGCCAGGGGGACTAGCGGGAACACCGGGGAGCTGTTTTTT.